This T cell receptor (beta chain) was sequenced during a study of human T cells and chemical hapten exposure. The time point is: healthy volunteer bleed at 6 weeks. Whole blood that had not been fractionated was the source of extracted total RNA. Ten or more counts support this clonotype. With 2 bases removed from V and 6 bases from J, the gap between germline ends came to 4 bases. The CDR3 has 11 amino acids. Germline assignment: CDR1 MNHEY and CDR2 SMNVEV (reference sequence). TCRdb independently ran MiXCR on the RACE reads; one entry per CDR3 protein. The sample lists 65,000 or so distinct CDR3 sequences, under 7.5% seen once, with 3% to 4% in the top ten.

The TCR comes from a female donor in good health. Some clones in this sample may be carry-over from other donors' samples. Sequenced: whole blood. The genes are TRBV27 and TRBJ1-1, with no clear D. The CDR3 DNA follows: TGTGCCAGCAGTTTAGTCCCTGAAGCTTTCTTT. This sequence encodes CASSLVPEAFF.